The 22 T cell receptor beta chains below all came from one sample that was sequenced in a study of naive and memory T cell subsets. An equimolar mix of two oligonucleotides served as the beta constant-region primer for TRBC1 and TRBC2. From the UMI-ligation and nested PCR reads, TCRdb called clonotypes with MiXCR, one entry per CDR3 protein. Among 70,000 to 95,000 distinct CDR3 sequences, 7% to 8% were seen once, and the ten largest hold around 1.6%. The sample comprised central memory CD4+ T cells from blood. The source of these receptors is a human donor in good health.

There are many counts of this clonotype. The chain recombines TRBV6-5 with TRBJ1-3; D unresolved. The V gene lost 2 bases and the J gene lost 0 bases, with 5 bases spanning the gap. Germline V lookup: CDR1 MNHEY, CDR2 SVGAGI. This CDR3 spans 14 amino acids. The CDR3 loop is CASSYGASGNTIYF. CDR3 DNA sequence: TGTGCCAGCAGTTACGGCGCCTCTGGAAACACCATATATTTT.

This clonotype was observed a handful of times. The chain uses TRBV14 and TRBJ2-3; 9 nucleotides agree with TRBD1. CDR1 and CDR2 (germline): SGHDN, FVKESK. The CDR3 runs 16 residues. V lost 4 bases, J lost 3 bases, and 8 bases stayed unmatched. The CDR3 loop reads CASSPWTGEVTDTQYF. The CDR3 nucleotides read TGTGCCAGCAGCCCTTGGACAGGGGAAGTAACAGATACGCAGTATTTT.

The CDR3 loop is CSAQRQGDTQYF. CDR3 nucleotides: TGCAGTGCTCAAAGACAGGGAGATACGCAGTATTTT. The chain has TRBV20-1 and TRBJ2-3; 7 bases fit TRBD1. Trimming removed 5 bases from V and 5 bases from J; junction bases left unmatched: 4. CDR1 and CDR2 (germline): DFQATT, SNEGSKA (reference sequence). The CDR3 has 12 amino acids.

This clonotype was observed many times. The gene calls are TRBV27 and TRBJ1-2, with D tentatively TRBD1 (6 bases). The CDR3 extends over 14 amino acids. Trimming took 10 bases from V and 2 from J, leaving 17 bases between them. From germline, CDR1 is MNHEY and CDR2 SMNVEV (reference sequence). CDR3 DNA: TGTGCCACCGGCCGGACAGTTTCAAACTATGGCTACACCTTC. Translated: CATGRTVSNYGYTF.

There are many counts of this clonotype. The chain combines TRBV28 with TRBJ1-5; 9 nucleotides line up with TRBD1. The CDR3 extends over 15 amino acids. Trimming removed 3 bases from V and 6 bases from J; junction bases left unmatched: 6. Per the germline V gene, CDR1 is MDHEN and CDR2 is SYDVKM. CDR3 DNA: TGTGCCAGCAGTTTGGGCGGGACAGGGACTCAGCCCCAGCATTTT. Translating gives CASSLGGTGTQPQHF.

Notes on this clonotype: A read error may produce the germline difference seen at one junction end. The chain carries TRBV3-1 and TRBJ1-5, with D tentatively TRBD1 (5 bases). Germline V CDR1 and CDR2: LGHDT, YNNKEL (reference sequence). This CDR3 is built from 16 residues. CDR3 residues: CASQNTQGPHNQPQNF. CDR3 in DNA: TGTGCCAGCCAAAACACCCAGGGACCCCACAATCAGCCCCAGAATTTT.

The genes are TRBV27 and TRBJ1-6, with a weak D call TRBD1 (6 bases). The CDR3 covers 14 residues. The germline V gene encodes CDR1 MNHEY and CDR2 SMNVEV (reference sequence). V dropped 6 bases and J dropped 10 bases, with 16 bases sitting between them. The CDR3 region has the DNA TGTGCCAGCAGGTTTGTGGGGGGCAACTCACCCCTCCACTTT. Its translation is CASRFVGGNSPLHF.

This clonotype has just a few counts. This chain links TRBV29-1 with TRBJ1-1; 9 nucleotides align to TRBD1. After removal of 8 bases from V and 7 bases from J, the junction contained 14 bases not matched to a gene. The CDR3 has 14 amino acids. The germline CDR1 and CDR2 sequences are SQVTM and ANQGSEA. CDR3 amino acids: CSPKNWTGAVEAFF. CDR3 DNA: TGCAGCCCTAAGAATTGGACAGGGGCCGTTGAAGCTTTCTTT.

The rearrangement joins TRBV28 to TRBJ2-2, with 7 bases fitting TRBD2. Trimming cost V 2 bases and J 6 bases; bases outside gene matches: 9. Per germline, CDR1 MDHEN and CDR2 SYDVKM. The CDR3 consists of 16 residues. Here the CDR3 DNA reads TGTGCCAGCAGTTTACCCCTAGGAGCGGGGTCCGGGGAGCTGTTTTTT. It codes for CASSLPLGAGSGELFF.

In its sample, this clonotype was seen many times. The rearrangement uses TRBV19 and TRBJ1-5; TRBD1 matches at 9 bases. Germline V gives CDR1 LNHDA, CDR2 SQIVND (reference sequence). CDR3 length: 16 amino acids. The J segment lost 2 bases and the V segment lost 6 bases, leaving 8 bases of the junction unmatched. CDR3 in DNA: TGTGCCAGTAGCGGACAGGGGATGATGGGCAATCAGCCCCAGCATTTT. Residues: CASSGQGMMGNQPQHF.

The DNA for the CDR3 is TGTGCCAGTTCCGGGGCCACGGCATCTAACTATGGCTACACCTTC. Its protein is CASSGATASNYGYTF. This chain connects TRBV19 to TRBJ1-2; D perhaps matches TRBD1 (5 bases). The V end lost 8 bases, the J end lost 0 bases, and 16 bases lay between the germline ends. CDR1 and CDR2 (germline): LNHDA, SQIVND (reference sequence). This CDR3 spans 15 amino acids.

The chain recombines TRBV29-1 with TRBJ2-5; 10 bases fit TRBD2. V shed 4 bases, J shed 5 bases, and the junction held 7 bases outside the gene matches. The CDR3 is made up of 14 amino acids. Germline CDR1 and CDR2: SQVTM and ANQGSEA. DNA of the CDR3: TGCAGCGTTGTACTAGCGGGACGTCTGGAGACCCAGTACTTC. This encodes CSVVLAGRLETQYF.

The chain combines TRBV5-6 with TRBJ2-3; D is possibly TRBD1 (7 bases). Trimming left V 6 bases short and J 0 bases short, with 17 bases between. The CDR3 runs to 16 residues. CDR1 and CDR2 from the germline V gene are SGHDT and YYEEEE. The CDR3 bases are TGTGCCAGCAACGTGTGGAGGGGGCTTAGCACAGATACGCAGTATTTT. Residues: CASNVWRGLSTDTQYF.

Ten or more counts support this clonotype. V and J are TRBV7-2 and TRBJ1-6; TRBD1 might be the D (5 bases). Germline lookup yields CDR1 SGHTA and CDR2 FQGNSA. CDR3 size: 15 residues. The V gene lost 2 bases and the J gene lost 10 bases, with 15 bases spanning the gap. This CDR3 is CASSLTNRRSSPLHF. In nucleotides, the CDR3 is TGTGCCAGCAGCTTAACGAACAGGAGAAGCTCACCCCTCCACTTT.

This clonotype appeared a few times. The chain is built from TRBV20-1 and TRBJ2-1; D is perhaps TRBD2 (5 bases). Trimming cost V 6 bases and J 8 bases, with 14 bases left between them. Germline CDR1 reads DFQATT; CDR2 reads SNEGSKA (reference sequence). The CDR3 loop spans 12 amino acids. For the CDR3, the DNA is TGCAGTGCAAGCCATGATAGCGATGAGCAGTTCTTC. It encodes CSASHDSDEQFF.

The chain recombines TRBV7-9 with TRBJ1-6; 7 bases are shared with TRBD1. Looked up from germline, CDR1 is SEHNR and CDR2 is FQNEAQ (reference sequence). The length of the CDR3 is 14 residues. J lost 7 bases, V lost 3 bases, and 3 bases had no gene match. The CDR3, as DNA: TGTGCCAGCAGCTTTACAGGGGTAAATTCACCCCTCCACTTT. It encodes CASSFTGVNSPLHF.

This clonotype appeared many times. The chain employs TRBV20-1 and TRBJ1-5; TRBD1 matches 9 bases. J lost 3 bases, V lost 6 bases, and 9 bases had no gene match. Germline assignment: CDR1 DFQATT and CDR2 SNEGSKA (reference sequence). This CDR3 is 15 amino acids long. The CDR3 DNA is TGCAGTGCGCCCACCGGGACAGGGATCAATCAGCCCCAGCATTTT. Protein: CSAPTGTGINQPQHF.

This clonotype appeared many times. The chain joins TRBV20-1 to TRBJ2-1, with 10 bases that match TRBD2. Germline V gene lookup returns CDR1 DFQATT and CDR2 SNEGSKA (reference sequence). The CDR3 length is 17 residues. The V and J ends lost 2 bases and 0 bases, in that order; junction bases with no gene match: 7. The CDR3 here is CSARQREGLSSYNEQFF. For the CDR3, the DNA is TGCAGTGCTAGACAGCGGGAGGGGCTCAGCTCCTACAATGAGCAGTTCTTC.

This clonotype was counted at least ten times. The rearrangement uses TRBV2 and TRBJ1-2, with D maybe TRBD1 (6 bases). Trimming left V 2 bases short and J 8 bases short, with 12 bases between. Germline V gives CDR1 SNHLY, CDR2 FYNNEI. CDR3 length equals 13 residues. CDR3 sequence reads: CASSEYRVEGYTF. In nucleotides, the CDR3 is TGTGCCAGCAGTGAATACAGGGTAGAGGGCTACACCTTC.

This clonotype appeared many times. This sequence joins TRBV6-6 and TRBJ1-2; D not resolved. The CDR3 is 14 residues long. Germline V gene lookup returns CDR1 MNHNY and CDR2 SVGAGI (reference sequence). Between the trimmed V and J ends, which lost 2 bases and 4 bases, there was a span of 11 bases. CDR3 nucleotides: TGTGCCAGCAGTTACGAAACGCAGAGCTATGGCTACACCTTC. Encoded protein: CASSYETQSYGYTF.

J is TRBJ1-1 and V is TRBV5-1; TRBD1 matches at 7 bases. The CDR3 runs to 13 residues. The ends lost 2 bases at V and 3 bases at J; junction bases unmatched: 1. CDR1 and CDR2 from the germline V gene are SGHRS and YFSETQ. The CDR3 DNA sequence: TGCGCCAGCAGCTTCGGACAGGACACTGAAGCTTTCTTT. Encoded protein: CASSFGQDTEAFF.

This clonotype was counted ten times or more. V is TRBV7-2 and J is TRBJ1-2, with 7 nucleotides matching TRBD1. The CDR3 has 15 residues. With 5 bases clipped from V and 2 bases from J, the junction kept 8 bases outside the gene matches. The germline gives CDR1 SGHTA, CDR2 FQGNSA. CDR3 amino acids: CASSMGQSKNYGYTF. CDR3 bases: TGTGCCAGCAGCATGGGACAGTCAAAAAACTATGGCTACACCTTC.